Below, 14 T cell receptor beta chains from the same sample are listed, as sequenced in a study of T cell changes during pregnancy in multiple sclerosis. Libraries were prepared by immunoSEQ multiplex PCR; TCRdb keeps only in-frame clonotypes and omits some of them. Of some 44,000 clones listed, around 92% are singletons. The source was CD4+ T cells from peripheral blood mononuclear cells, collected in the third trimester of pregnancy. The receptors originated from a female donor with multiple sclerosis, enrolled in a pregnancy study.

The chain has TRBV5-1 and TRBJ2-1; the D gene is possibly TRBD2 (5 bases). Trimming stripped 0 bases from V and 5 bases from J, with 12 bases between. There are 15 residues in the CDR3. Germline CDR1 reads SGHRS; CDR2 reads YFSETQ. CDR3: CASSLVGGTNNEQFF. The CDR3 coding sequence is TGCGCCAGCAGCTTGGTTGGAGGAACCAACAATGAGCAGTTCTTC.

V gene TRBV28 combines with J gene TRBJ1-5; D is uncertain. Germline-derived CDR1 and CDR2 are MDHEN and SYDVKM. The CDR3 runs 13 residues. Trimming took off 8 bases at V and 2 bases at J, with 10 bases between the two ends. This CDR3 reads CASLNVGNQPQHF. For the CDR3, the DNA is TGTGCCAGCCTTAATGTTGGCAATCAGCCCCAGCATTTT.

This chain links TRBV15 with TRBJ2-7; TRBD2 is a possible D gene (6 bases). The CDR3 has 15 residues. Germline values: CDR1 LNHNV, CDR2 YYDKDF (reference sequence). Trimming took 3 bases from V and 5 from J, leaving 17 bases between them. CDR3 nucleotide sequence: TGTGCCACCAGCAGGGAACGGGAGTTGAGGAACGAGCAGTACTTC. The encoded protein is CATSRERELRNEQYF.

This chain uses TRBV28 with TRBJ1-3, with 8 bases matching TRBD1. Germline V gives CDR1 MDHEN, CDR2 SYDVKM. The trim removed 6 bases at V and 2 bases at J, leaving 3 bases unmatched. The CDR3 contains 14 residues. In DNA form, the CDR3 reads TGTGCCAGCAGGGAGACAGGGGCTGGAAACACCATATATTTT. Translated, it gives CASRETGAGNTIYF.

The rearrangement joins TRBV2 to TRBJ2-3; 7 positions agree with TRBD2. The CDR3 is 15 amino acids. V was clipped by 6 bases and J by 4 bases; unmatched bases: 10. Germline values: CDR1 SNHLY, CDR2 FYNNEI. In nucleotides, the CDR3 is TGTGCCAGCAGCCTCGTGGGGGGGAACGCAGATACGCAGTATTTT. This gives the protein CASSLVGGNADTQYF. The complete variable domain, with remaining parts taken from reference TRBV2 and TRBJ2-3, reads EPEVTQTPSHQVTQMGQEVILRCVPISNHLYFYWYRQILGQKVEFLVSFYNNEISEKSEIFDDQFSVERPDGSNFTLKIRSTKLEDSAMYFCASSLVGGNADTQYFGPGTRLTVL.

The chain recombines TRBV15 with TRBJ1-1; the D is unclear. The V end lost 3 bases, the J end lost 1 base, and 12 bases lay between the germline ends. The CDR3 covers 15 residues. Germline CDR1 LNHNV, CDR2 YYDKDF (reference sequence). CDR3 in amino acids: CATSSGGLGNTEAFF. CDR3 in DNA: TGTGCCACCAGCAGTGGCGGTCTCGGGAACACTGAAGCTTTCTTT.

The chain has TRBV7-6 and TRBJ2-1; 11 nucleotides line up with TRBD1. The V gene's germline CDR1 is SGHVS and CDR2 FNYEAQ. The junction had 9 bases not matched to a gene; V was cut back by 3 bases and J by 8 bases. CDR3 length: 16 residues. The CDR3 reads CASSLVRTGGRDEQFF. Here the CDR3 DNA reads TGTGCCAGCAGCTTGGTCAGGACAGGGGGCCGTGATGAGCAGTTCTTC.

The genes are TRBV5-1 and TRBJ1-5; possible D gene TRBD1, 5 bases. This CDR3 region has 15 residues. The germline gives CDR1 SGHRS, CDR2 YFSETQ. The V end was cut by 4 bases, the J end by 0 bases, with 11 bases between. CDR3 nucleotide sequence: TGCGCCAGCAGCGTAGACAGTTATAGCAATCAGCCCCAGCATTTT. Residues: CASSVDSYSNQPQHF. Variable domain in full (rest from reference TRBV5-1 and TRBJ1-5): KAGVTQTPRYLIKTRGQQVTLSCSPISGHRSVSWYQQTPGQGLQFLFEYFSETQRNKGNFPGRFSGRQFSNSRSEMNVSTLELGDSALYLCASSVDSYSNQPQHFGDGTRLSIL.

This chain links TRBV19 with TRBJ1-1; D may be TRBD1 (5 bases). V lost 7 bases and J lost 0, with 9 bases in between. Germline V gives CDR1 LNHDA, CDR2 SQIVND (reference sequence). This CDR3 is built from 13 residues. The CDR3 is CASKDSLNTEAFF. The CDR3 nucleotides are TGTGCCAGTAAAGACAGTCTGAACACTGAAGCTTTCTTT.

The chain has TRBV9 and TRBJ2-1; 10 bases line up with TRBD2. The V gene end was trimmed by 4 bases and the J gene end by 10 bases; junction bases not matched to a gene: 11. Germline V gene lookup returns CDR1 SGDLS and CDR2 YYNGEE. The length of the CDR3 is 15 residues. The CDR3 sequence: CASSLTGTSELEQFF. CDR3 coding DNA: TGTGCCAGCAGCCTTACTGGGACTAGCGAGTTGGAGCAGTTCTTC.

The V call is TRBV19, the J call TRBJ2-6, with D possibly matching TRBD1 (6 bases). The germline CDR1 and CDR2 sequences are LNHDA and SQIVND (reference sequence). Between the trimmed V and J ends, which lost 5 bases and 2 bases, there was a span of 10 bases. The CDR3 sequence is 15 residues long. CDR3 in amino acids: CASSLNRAGANVLTF. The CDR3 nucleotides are TGTGCCAGTAGTCTCAACAGGGCTGGGGCCAACGTCCTGACTTTC.

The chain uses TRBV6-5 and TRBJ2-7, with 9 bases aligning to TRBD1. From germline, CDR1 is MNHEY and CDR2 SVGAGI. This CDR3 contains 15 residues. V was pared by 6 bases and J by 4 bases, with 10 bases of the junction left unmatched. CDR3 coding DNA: TGTGCCAGCAGACGGGACCGGGACAGGGTTTACGAGCAGTACTTC. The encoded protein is CASRRDRDRVYEQYF.

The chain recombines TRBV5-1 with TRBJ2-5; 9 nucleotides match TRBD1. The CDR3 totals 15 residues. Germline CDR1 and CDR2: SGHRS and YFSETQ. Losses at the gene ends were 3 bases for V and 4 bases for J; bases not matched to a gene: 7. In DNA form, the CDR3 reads TGCGCCAGCAGCTGGGCCGGGACAGGGAGAGAGACCCAGTACTTC. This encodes CASSWAGTGRETQYF.

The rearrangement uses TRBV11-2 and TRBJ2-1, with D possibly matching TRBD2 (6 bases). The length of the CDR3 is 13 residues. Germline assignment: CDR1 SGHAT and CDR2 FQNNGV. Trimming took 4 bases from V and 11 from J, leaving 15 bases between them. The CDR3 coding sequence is TGTGCCAGCAGCTCCCTCGGGACTTTTCAGCAGTTCTTC. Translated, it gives CASSSLGTFQQFF.